This T cell receptor (beta chain) emerged from a study of human T cells and chemical hapten exposure. There are 13 residues in the CDR3. Germline CDR1 and CDR2: LGHDT and YNNKEL (reference sequence). V dropped 4 bases and J dropped 1 base, with 8 bases sitting between them. In TCRdb, the RACE reads were re-called with MiXCR into one record per CDR3 protein. Counted here are about 82,000 distinct CDR3 sequences, 13% occurring once; the ten biggest clones make up around 5.8%. Study findings and constraints: TCRs exceeding 1 in 1000 frequency stayed unchanged with DPC sensitization.

This clonotype was seen a few times. Its target is not known. Stated time point: patch test 3, about 24 weeks after DPC sensitization. Treatment of the sample: therapeutic diphenylcyclopropenone sensitization with weekly scalp DPC. This clonotype was obtained from a woman aged 45 to 65 with alopecia areata. Some clones in this sample may be carry-over from other donors' samples. V is TRBV3-1 and J is TRBJ2-7; D is uncertain. The specimen comprised whole blood, sampled in connection with sensitization to the hapten diphenylcyclopropenone (DPC). The CDR3 DNA follows: TGTGCCAGCAGCCGAGACATATCCTACGAGCAGTACTTC. The encoded protein is CASSRDISYEQYF.